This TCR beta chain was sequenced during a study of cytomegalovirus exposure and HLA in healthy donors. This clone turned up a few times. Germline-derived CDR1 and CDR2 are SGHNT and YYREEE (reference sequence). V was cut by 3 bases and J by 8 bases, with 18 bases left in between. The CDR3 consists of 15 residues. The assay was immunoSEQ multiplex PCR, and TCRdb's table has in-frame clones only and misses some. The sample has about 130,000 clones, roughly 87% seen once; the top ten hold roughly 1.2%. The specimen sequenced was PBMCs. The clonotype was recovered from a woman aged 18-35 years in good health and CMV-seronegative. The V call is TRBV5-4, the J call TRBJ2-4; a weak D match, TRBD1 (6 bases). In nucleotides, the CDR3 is TGTGCCAGCAGCTCCTGGGGTACACAGGGTGACATTCAGTACTTC. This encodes CASSSWGTQGDIQYF.